This TCR beta chain was captured by sequencing in a study of blood T cells in healthy people across ages (dated by TCRdb to 2014 to 2015). Regarding the research as a whole: In model experiments, roughly one uniquely barcoded TCR beta cDNA molecule per two T cells was captured by template switching. Using deep sequencing normalized with unique cDNA molecular identifiers, the study measured how TCR beta repertoire diversity changes with age. The donors were split into four age groups: young (average about 15 years), middle-aged (39), aged (more than 60) and long-lived (roughly 88). Donors of different ages were randomly distributed across sequencing lanes to avoid experimental bias. For two donors (one aged 18 to 30 and one aged 80 or older), the study analyzed two additional independent replicas of 1 million unique cDNA reads from the same blood draw.

Libraries came from 5' RACE. Sequenced on an Illumina HiSeq 2500. A second about 6 to 11 cycle PCR used a sample-barcoded 5' primer and a J-beta primer mix. A template-switch 5' adaptor carrying 12 random nucleotides introduced a unique molecular identifier onto each TCR beta cDNA molecule. At least 2.5 million CDR3-containing paired-end reads were obtained from each sample. First-strand cDNA synthesis was performed from all RNA using the Mint cDNA synthesis kit, with priming by a TRBC-specific oligonucleotide. Following uracil-DNA glycosylase treatment, all cDNA underwent a first 18-cycle PCR with the universal primers M1SS and BC2_uni_R. Turning to the authors' computational methods: For normalization, 1 million high-quality reads were randomly selected from each sample, with every read carrying a distinct molecular identifier. Instead of being binned into consensus sequences, reads with shared molecular identifiers were discarded. CDR3 identification, clonotype clustering and error correction used MiTCR with a Q25 quality threshold and the strictest error-elimination algorithm. A nonparametric unseen species model with Euler transformation was used to estimate a lower bound on total TCR beta diversity. TCRdb reworked the public reads: Q25 trimming with fastp, MiXCR clone assembly, productive beta chains retained. Identical CDR3 proteins give one entry, which carries the most common genes and DNA. TCRdb, rather than the study authors, made the V and J calls. In all, the sample holds 600,000 to 1,000,000 distinct CDR3 sequences, and roughly 64% of those were seen once. Roughly 20% of the sample comes from the top ten.

Donors were a few dozen systemically healthy Caucasian individuals from Russia aged roughly 6 to 90 years. Roughly 11 milliliters of peripheral blood were drawn from each donor into EDTA-treated Vacutainer tubes. PBMCs were isolated by Ficoll-Paque density-gradient centrifugation, with at least 6 million obtained per sample. Total RNA was extracted from PBMCs with Trizol reagent, with at least 6 micrograms obtained per sample. For every donor, flow cytometry on a PBMC aliquot measured the percentage of naive CD45RAhigh/CD27high T cells. Germline trimming amounts to 1 base on V and 3 bases on J, with 11 as the count of junction bases outside the gene matches. According to the germline V gene, CDR1 reads SGHVS and CDR2 reads FNYEAQ. Taken from cysteine to phenylalanine, the CDR3 has 18 residues. Just the 54-base CDR3 DNA is kept, in frame starting at base 1. Study-level results and caveats: The CMV infection status of donors was not known, potentially confounding age-related changes in expanded clonotypes. As age increased, observed TCR beta diversity per million T cells dropped in a roughly linear way, and a significant reduction was already evident by age 40. Since profiling was done on bulk unsorted PBMCs, naive and antigen-experienced compartments could not be conclusively compared. Estimates of total diversity based on one million sequenced T cells were regarded as lower bounds and as underestimates. Observed TCR beta diversity correlated strongly with the percentage of naive T cells measured by flow cytometry. The long-lived group showed more naive CD4+ T cells, fewer expanded clones and increased TCR diversity than the aged group, suggesting age selection.

Turning to this clonotype: Its antigen has not been determined. No clone much larger than this one lies a single base away; base qualities are absent.

Sequenced: blood. Recombination linked TRBV7-6 to TRBJ2-1; the junction holds 8 bases that match TRBD1. The sequence was obtained from a man aged 25-45 years in good health. At the DNA level, the sequence is TGTGCCAGCAGCTTAGAGGGCAGGGGGCGGTCTAACTACAATGAGCAGTTCTTC. Its protein is CASSLEGRGRSNYNEQFF.